This T cell receptor (beta chain) was sequenced for a study of PD-1 blockade in classical Hodgkin lymphoma. Study summary: Every 2 weeks, patients had 3 mg/kg nivolumab intravenously. Points from the study as a whole: Exclusion applied to patients who initiated nivolumab less than 1 year following ASCT. Significant TCR diversity gains by C4D1 occurred in CD4+ but not CD8+ cells. The origin of the repertoire differences remains undefined, with disease activity or prior therapy as possible causes.

For this clone: Antigen specificity is unknown.

Every patient relapsed after autologous stem cell transplantation, and brentuximab vedotin exposure varied. Trimming left V 4 bases short and J 2 bases short, with 5 bases between. This CDR3 region has 13 residues. Germline CDR1 and CDR2: MDHEN and SYDVKM. Sequencing was performed with immunoSEQ multiplex PCR; in TCRdb, only in-frame clones are kept and a portion is missing. Here the sample spans around 31,000 clones, around 71% being singletons. The V gene is TRBV28, the J gene TRBJ2-2, with D possibly being TRBD2 (5 bases). This receptor was obtained from a human donor with classical Hodgkin lymphoma. This specimen consisted of peripheral blood mononuclear cells (PBMCs), obtained before the second cycle of nivolumab. In nucleotides, the CDR3 is TGTGCCAGCAGTTGGACTAACACCGGGGAGCTGTTTTTT. As protein: CASSWTNTGELFF.